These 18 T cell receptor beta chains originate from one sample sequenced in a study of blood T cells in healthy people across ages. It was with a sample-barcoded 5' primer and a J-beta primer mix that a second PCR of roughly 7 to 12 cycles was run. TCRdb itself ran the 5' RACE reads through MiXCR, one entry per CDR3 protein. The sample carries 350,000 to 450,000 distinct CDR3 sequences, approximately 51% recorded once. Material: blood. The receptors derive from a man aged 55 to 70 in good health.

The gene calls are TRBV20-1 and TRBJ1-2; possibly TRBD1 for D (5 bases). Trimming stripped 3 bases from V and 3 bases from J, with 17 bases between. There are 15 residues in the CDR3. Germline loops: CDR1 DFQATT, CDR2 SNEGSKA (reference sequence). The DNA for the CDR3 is TGCAGTGCTAGTAGGGCCCAGGGATCGGACTATGGCTACACCTTC. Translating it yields CSASRAQGSDYGYTF.

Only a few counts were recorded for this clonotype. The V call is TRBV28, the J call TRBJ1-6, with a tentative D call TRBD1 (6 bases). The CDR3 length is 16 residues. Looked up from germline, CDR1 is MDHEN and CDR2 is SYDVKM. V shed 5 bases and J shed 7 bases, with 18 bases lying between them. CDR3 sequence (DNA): TGTGCCAGCAGTCCATTTACAGGACAGACAAATTCACCCCTCCACTTT. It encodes CASSPFTGQTNSPLHF.

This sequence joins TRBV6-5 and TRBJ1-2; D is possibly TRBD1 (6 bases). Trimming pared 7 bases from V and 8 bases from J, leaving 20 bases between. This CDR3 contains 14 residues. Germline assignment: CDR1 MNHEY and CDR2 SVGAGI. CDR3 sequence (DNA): TGTGCCAGCACTCCTAAGGCCAGGGGAGGAGGCTACACCTTC. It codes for CASTPKARGGGYTF.

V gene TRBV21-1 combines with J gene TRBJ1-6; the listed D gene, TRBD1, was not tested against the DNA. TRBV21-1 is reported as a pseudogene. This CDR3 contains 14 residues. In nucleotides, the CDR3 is TGTGCCAGCAGCAAAGGGACAGAGGCAGGGCCCCTCCACTTT. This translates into CASSKGTEAGPLHF.

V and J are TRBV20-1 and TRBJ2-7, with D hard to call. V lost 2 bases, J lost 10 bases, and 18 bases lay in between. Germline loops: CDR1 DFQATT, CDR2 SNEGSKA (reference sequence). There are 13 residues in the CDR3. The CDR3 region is CSARSEFKDVQYF. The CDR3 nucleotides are TGCAGTGCTAGATCTGAGTTTAAGGACGTTCAGTACTTC.

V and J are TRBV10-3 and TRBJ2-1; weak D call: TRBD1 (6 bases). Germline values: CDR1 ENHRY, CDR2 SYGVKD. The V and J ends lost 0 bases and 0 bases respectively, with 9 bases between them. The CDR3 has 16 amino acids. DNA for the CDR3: TGTGCCATCAGTGAGTCTGGGGGCGCCTCCTACAATGAGCAGTTCTTC. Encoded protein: CAISESGGASYNEQFF.

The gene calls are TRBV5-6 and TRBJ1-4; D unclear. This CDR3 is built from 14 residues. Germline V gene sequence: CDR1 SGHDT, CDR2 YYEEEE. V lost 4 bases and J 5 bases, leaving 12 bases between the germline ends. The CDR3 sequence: CASSLSYGNEKLFF. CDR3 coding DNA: TGTGCCAGCAGCCTCAGCTATGGGAATGAAAAACTGTTTTTT.

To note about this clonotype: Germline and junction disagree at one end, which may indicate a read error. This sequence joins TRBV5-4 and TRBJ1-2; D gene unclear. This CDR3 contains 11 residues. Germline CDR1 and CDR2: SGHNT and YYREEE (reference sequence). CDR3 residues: CASSQNYGYTF. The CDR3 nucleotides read TGTGCCAGCAGCCAAAACTATGGTTACACCTTC.

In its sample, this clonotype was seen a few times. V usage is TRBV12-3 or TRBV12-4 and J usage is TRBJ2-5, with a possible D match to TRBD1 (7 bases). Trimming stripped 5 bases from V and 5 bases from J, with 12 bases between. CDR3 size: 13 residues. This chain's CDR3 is CASSPPGGETQYF. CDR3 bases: TGTGCCAGCAGTCCCCCAGGGGGGGAGACCCAGTACTTC.

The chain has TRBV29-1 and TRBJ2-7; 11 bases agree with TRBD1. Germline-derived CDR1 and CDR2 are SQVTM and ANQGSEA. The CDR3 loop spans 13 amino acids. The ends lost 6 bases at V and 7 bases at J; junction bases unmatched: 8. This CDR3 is CSVAGQGAGEQYF. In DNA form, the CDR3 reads TGCAGCGTGGCCGGACAGGGGGCGGGGGAGCAGTACTTC.

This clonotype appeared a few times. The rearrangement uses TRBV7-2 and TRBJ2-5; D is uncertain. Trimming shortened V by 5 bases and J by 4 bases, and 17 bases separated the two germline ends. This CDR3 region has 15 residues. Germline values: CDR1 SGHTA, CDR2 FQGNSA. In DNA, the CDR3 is TGTGCCAGCAGCACTCAGACATCCCAGGCAGAGACCCAGTACTTC. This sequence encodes CASSTQTSQAETQYF. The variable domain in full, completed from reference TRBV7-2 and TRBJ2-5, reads GAGVSQSPSNKVTEKGKDVELRCDPISGHTALYWYRQSLGQGLEFLIYFQGNSAPDKSGLPSDRFSAERTGGSVSTLTIQRTQQEDSAVYLCASSTQTSQAETQYFGPGTRLLVL.

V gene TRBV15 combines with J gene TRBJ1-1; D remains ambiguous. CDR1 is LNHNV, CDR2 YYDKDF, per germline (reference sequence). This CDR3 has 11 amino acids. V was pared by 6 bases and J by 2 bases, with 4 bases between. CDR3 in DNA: TGTGCCACCAGAGTTAACACTGAAGCTTTCTTT. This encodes CATRVNTEAFF.

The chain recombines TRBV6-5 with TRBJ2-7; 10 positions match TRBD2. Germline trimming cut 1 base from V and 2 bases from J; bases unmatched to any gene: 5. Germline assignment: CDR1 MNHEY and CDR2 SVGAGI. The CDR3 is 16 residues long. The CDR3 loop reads CASSYLGLADPYEQYF. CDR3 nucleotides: TGTGCCAGCAGTTACTTAGGACTAGCGGATCCCTACGAGCAGTACTTC.

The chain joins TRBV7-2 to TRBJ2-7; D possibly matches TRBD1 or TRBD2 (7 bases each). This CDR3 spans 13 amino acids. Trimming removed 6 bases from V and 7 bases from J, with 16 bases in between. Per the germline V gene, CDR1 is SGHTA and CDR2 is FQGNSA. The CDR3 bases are TGTGCCAGCAGTCCCTACAGGGGAGGGGAGCAGTACTTC. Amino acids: CASSPYRGGEQYF.

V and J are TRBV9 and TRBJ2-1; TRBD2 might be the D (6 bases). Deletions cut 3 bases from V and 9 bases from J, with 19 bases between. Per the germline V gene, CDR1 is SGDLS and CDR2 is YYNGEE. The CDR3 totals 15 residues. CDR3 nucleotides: TGTGCCAGCAGCGGAGGGTTAGCGGCTAACAGTGAGCAGTTCTTC. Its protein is CASSGGLAANSEQFF.

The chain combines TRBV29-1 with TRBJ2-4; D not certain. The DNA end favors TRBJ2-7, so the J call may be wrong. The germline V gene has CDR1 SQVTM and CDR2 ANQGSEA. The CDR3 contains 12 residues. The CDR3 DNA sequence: TGCAGCGGACGGACCGCTTCCTACGAGCAGTACTTC. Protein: CSGRTASYEQYF.

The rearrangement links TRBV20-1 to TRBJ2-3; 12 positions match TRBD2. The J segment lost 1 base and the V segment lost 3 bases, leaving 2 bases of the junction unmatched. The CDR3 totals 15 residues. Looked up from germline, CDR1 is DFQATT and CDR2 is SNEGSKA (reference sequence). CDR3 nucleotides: TGCAGTGCTAGGGCTAGCGGGAGGGGCACAGATACGCAGTATTTT. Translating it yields CSARASGRGTDTQYF.

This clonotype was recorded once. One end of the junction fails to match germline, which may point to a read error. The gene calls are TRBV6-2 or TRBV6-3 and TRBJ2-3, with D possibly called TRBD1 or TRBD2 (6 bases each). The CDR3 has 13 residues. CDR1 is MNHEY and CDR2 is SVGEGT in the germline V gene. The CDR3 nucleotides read TGTGTCAGCAGCCGCGAAGGGGGGGATACGCAGTATTTT. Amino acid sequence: CVSSREGGDTQYF.